This entry concerns a single T cell receptor beta chain. These data are taken from a study of technical replicates of blood from a handful of donors. Germline V lookup: CDR1 MNHEY, CDR2 SVGAGI. The CDR3 is 14 amino acids. Trimming removed 2 bases at V and 5 bases at J, with 12 bases between. Sequencing used immunoSEQ multiplex PCR; TCRdb keeps in-frame clones, though not all of them. Here the sample spans roughly 71,000 clones, about 94% being singletons. Sequencing was carried out using T cells isolated from PBMCs. This receptor was obtained from a human donor in good health. The genes are TRBV6-5 and TRBJ1-2, with D perhaps TRBD1 (5 bases). CDR3 nucleotide sequence: TGTGCCAGCAGTTACGGGACTACCCTTTATGGCTACACCTTC. Its translation is CASSYGTTLYGYTF.